This TCR beta chain was identified in a study of CD8+ T cells in alopecia areata. Regarding treatment: oral pan-JAK inhibitor, 5-10 mg twice daily. As to this clone: Its antigen is unidentified.

Germline V lookup: CDR1 SGHDT, CDR2 YYEEEE. This CDR3 is 14 amino acids long. V was clipped by 4 bases and J by 4 bases, with 14 bases between them. The authors extracted RNA and reverse transcribed it into cDNA as the sequencing template. The protocol was immunoSEQ multiplex PCR, while the TCRdb copy is restricted to in-frame clones and leaves out a portion. The table lists roughly 170,000 clones, 58% of them singletons. Study conclusions and caveats: Clonality was higher in lesional than normal scalp, especially in alopecia totalis/universalis.

This chain connects TRBV5-6 to TRBJ1-2; weak D call: TRBD1 (6 bases). The sequence came from a human donor with alopecia areata. Source: CD8+ T cells sorted from blood, taken at week 24, from a patient treated with tofacitinib. The CDR3 nucleotides read TGTGCCAGCAGCACGCATAGGGGGGGCTATGGCTACACCTTC. It is translated as CASSTHRGGYGYTF.